This T cell receptor (beta chain) was recorded in a study of beta chain features in type 1 diabetes. Overall study results and limits: Any HLA-type effect on TCRB rearrangement remained unresolved here. For type 1 diabetes patients, VDJ junctions showed fewer insertions and more deletions. The study found that naive, central memory and Treg TCRB repertoires appeared more similar in patients than in healthy donors. In all four CD4+ subsets, TCRB CDR3 length was significantly, moderately reduced in type 1 diabetes.

Every bit of the isolated RNA underwent reverse transcription, so sequencing read expressed TCRB transcripts. Libraries were prepared by immunoSEQ multiplex PCR; TCRdb keeps only in-frame clonotypes and omits some of them. The data hold roughly 240,000 clones, with approximately 25% observed a single time. Stem cell-like memory, regulatory, central memory and naive CD4+ cells were sorted via CD45RO/CCR7/CD25/CD127/CD95/CD27. This clone has more than one count but fewer than ten. Its antigen is still unknown. CDR1 and CDR2 from the germline V gene are MDHEN and SYDVKM. The CDR3 is 16 residues long. J gave up 3 bases and V 3 bases, and 5 bases lay outside the gene matches.

This clonotype was obtained from a woman in her 30s with type 1 diabetes. V usage is TRBV28 and J usage is TRBJ1-5; TRBD1 matches at 10 bases. Sequenced material: naive CD4+ T cells from blood. In DNA, the CDR3 is TGTGCCAGCAGTTTGGGACAGGGGTCGTTCAATCAGCCCCAGCATTTT. It codes for CASSLGQGSFNQPQHF.